This T cell receptor (beta chain) appears in the sequencing data of a study of T cell responses to AZD1222 COVID-19 vaccine. The protocol was immunoSEQ multiplex PCR, while the TCRdb copy is restricted to in-frame clones and leaves out a portion. The sample holds more than 95,000 clones, around nine tenths seen once. The sequence came from an adult who received the AZD1222 COVID-19 vaccine. Sequencing was performed on peripheral blood, taken 28 days after the second AZD1222 dose.

DNA for the CDR3: TGTGCCAGCAGTTTAGCGACTAGCGGTGAGCAGTTCTTC. Translation gives CASSLATSGEQFF. This chain joins TRBV12-3 or TRBV12-4 and TRBJ2-1, with 9 bases that match TRBD2. V gave up 0 bases and J gave up 9 bases; unmatched junction bases: 0. The CDR3 is made up of 13 amino acids.